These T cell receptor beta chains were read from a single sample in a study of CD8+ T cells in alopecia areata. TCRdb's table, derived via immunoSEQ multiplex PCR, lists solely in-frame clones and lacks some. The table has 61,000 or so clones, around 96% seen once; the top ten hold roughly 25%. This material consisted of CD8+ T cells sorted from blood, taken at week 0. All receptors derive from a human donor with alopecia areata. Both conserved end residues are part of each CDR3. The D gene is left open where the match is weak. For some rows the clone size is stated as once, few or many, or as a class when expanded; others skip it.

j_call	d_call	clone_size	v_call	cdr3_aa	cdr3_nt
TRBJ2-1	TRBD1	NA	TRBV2	CASRTGFNEQFF	TGTGCCAGCAGGACAGGGTTCAATGAGCAGTTCTTC
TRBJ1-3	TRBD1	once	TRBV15	CATSDRAGNTIYF	TGTGCCACCAGCGACAGGGCAGGAAACACCATATATTTT
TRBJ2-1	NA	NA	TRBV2	CASRLLDMGDNEQFF	TGTGCCAGCAGACTACTAGATATGGGTGACAATGAGCAGTTCTTC
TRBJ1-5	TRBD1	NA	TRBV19	CASFSGGTEPQHF	TGTGCCAGTTTCTCAGGGGGTACGGAGCCCCAGCATTTT
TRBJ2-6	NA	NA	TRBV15	CATSRDDGANVLTF	TGTGCCACCAGCAGAGATGATGGGGCCAACGTCCTGACTTTC
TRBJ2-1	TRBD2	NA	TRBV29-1	CSVGTPGLAGVNEQFF	TGCAGCGTTGGAACGCCGGGACTAGCGGGGGTTAATGAGCAGTTCTTC
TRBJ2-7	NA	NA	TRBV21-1	CASRKGGHPYEQYF	TGTGCCAGCAGAAAAGGCGGACACCCCTACGAGCAGTACTTC
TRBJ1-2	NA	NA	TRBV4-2	CASSQVGGGGYTF	TGTGCCAGCAGCCAAGTGGGGGGAGGAGGCTACACCTTC
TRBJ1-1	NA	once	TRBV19	CASSIGHTGNTEAFF	TGTGCCAGTAGTATAGGACATACAGGGAACACTGAAGCTTTCTTT
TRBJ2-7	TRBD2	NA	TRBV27	CASSRTSGGANEQYF	TGTGCCAGCAGCAGGACTAGCGGGGGGGCAAACGAGCAGTACTTC
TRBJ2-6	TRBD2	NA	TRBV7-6	CASSLLSGGSGANVLTF	TGTGCCAGCAGCTTATTATCGGGGGGCTCTGGGGCCAACGTCCTGACTTTC
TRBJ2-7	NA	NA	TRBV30	CAWSPSTGRDYEQYF	TGTGCCTGGAGTCCGTCGACAGGGAGGGACTACGAGCAGTACTTC
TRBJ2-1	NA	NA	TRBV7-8	CASRTGGGPYNEQFF	TGTGCCAGCAGGACGGGCGGGGGCCCCTACAATGAGCAGTTCTTC
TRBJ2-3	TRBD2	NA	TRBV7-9	CASSLAPASGATSDTQYF	TGTGCCAGCAGCTTAGCGCCGGCTAGCGGGGCAACGTCAGATACGCAGTATTTT
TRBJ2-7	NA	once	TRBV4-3	CASSQDMGFYEQYF	TGCGCCAGCAGCCAAGATATGGGTTTCTACGAGCAGTACTTC
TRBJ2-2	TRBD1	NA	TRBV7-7	CASSLEQGTGELFF	TGTGCTAGCAGCTTAGAACAGGGGACCGGGGAGCTGTTTTTT
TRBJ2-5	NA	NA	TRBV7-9	CASSLALGLKVTQYF	TGTGCCAGCAGCTTAGCATTGGGCCTCAAGGTGACCCAGTACTTC
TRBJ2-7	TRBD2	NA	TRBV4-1	CASSPGTTSYEQYF	TGCGCCAGCAGCCCAGGGACTACCTCCTACGAGCAGTACTTC
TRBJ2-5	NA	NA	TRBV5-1	CASSFELADQETQYF	TGCGCCAGCAGCTTCGAACTGGCGGACCAAGAGACCCAGTACTTC
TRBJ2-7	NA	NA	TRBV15	CATSRVTGGTYEQYF	TGTGCCACCAGCAGAGTTACAGGTGGGACCTACGAGCAGTACTTC
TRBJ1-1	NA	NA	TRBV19	CATSRVYTEAFF	TGTGCCACCTCCAGGGTTTACACTGAAGCTTTCTTT
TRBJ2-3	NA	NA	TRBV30	CACSQGGLTDTQYF	TGTGCCTGCTCCCAAGGAGGCTTGACAGATACGCAGTATTTT
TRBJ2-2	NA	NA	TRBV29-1	CSVVLGDTGELFF	TGCAGCGTTGTTTTGGGGGACACCGGGGAGCTGTTTTTT
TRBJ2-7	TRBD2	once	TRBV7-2	CASELGEGRLYEQYF	TGTGCCAGCGAGCTTGGGGAGGGCAGGCTCTACGAGCAGTACTTC
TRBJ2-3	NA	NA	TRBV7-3	CASSSDQGDTQYF	TGTGCCAGCAGTTCGGATCAGGGAGATACGCAGTATTTT
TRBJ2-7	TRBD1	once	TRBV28	CASSTRDSSYEQYF	TGTGCCAGCAGTACAAGGGACAGCTCCTACGAGCAGTACTTC
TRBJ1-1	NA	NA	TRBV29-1	CSVENAEGRRGAFF	TGCAGCGTTGAAAACGCTGAAGGACGCAGGGGAGCTTTCTTT
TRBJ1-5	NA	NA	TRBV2	CASSEGKGGLNQPQHF	TGTGCCAGCAGTGAAGGGAAGGGGGGTCTCAATCAGCCCCAGCATTTT
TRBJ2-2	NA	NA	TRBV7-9	CASPFRGGTGELFF	TGTGCCAGCCCATTCAGAGGGGGCACCGGGGAGCTGTTTTTT
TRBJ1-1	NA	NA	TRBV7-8	CASSWDLLGTEAFF	TGTGCCAGCAGCTGGGACCTCCTGGGCACTGAAGCTTTCTTT
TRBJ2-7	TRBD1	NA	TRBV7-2	CASSLPRDRGREQYF	TGTGCCAGCAGCTTACCCCGGGACAGGGGGCGCGAGCAGTACTTC
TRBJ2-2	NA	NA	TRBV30	CAFDTTGELFF	TGTGCCTTCGACACCACCGGGGAGCTGTTTTTT
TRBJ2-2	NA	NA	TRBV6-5	CASRLSPNTGELFF	TGTGCCAGCAGACTAAGCCCGAACACCGGGGAGCTGTTTTTT
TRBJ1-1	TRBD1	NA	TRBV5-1	CASSPRGHRYGTEAFF	TGCGCCAGCAGCCCAAGGGGGCATAGGTATGGCACTGAAGCTTTCTTT
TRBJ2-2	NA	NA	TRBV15	CATSRDATGELFF	TGTGCCACCAGCAGAGATGCCACCGGGGAGCTGTTTTTT
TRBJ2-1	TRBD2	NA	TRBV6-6	CATQRGAYNEQFF	TGTGCCACCCAGCGGGGGGCTTACAATGAGCAGTTCTTC
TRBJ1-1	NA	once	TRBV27	CASRHGVANTEAFF	TGTGCCAGCCGACACGGGGTTGCGAACACTGAAGCTTTCTTT
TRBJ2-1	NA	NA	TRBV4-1	CASSFEGQITGEQFF	TGCGCCAGCAGCTTCGAGGGACAAATCACCGGGGAGCAGTTCTTC
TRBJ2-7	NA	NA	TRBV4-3	CASSQYRGYEQYF	TGCGCCAGCAGCCAATATCGTGGCTACGAGCAGTACTTC
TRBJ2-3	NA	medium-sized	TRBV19	CASSFGLTQYF	TGTGCCAGTAGTTTCGGTCTTACGCAGTATTTT